This is a list of T cell receptor beta chains from one sample in a study of shared clonotypes between healthy human individuals. Here immunoSEQ multiplex PCR was the method, and the copy in TCRdb shows in-frame clones only, minus some. The table lists about 2.4 million clones, roughly 93% of them singletons. Sequenced: naive CD4+ T cells from PBMCs. The receptors here all came from a man between 18 and 35 years old in good health. Some clones in this sample may be carry-over from other donors' samples. Both conserved end residues are trimmed from each CDR3. Clone sizes are given selectively: once, few, many, or a class where the clone is expanded.

>TRBV15|-
ATSRDERDEQF
>TRBV11-2|-
ASSLTKNYGYT
>TRBV7-6|-
ASSSQGAAYEQY
>TRBV4-2|-
ASSPGQPPSTDTQY
>TRBV18|-
ASSQGRTDNQPQH
>TRBV5-3|-
ARSGFFYEQY
>TRBV6-5|-
ASSYSTGSGNTIY
>TRBV5-1|few
ARNHLNYGYT
>TRBV6-5|-
ASSYKTGGGSQY
>TRBV7-2|-
ASSLGGQGIETQY
>TRBV6-5|-
ATERRLTDTQY
>TRBV10-1|-
ASEFGRLGVGEQY
>TRBV28|-
ASRPTDATYEQY
>TRBV25-1|-
ASSDLSRGISYNEQF
>TRBV7-9|-
ASSIGTGEADTQY
>TRBV2|-
ASSLLTANYGYT
>TRBV28|-
ASSLTYGTSWNEQF
>TRBV28|-
ASKGFQGATNQPQH
>TRBV28|-
ATSDRGHGYT
>TRBV7-9|-
ASSLVEGGDTQY
>TRBV28|-
ASSFHGQGIGASYNEQF
>TRBV28|few
ASIPQGGGGYT
>TRBV29-1|-
SARRGGAYNEQF